The 9 T cell receptor beta chains given below trace back to one sample, sequenced in a study of blood T cell repertoires in COVID-19. Profiling relied on immunoSEQ multiplex PCR, and the TCRdb table lists in-frame clones only, not all of them. The sample has 55,000 to 80,000 clones, more than 90% seen once. Sequenced: peripheral blood. The source of these receptors is a human donor in a cohort sampled during active COVID-19.

The CDR3 DNA sequence: TGTGCCAGCAGAATAAACTTGAACACTGAAGCTTTCTTT. Translating it yields CASRINLNTEAFF. The rearrangement joins TRBV7-6 to TRBJ1-1; D remains ambiguous. Trimming took 6 bases from V and 0 from J, leaving 8 bases between them. The CDR3 runs to 13 residues. Germline V gene lookup returns CDR1 SGHVS and CDR2 FNYEAQ. The entire variable domain, with the rest obtained from reference TRBV7-6 and TRBJ1-1, is as follows: GAGVSQSPRYKVTKRGQDVALRCDPISGHVSLYWYRQALGQGPEFLTYFNYEAQQDKSGLPNDRFSAERPEGSISTLTIQRTEQRDSAMYRCASRINLNTEAFFGQGTRLTVV.

The chain employs TRBV18 and TRBJ2-7, with 8 bases lining up with TRBD2. From germline, CDR1 is KGHSH and CDR2 LQKENI. Losses at the gene ends were 6 bases for V and 2 bases for J; bases not matched to a gene: 9. This CDR3 is built from 15 residues. The CDR3 nucleotides are TGTGCCAGCTCGTCTGGTACTAGCGGTACCTACGAGCAGTACTTC. This codes for CASSSGTSGTYEQYF.

The rearrangement uses TRBV14 and TRBJ2-1; D ambiguous. Deletions cut 0 bases from V and 4 bases from J, with 7 bases between. Looked up from germline, CDR1 is SGHDN and CDR2 is FVKESK. The CDR3 runs to 14 residues. CDR3 DNA: TGTGCCAGCAGCCAAGAGACATTTTACAATGAGCAGTTCTTC. Translation: CASSQETFYNEQFF.

J is TRBJ1-4 and V is TRBV9; possibly TRBD1 for D (5 bases). The CDR3 extends over 13 amino acids. The V end lost 3 bases, the J end lost 7 bases, and 10 bases lay between the germline ends. Germline V lookup: CDR1 SGDLS, CDR2 YYNGEE. This CDR3 reads CASSGGLAEKLFF. The CDR3 region has the DNA TGTGCCAGCAGCGGGGGACTGGCTGAAAAACTGTTTTTT.

This clone was seen a single time. The V gene is TRBV7-2, the J gene TRBJ2-3; 7 bases line up with TRBD2. The ends lost 7 bases at V and 1 base at J; junction bases unmatched: 8. The CDR3 is made up of 15 amino acids. Germline values: CDR1 SGHTA, CDR2 FQGNSA. CDR3 in DNA: TGTGCCAGCACCTTGCTCCGGGGGGGCACAGATACGCAGTATTTT. Its translation is CASTLLRGGTDTQYF.

This clone was found a few times. The chain employs TRBV11-2 and TRBJ1-6, with TRBD1 matching 9 bases. This CDR3 is 14 amino acids long. The germline gives CDR1 SGHAT, CDR2 FQNNGV. V lost 5 bases to trimming and J lost 10 bases; unmatched junction nucleotides: 6. The CDR3 spells CASSRDRVASPLHF. CDR3 sequence (DNA): TGTGCCAGCAGCCGGGACAGGGTCGCGTCACCCCTCCACTTT.

The rearrangement uses TRBV28 and TRBJ2-1; TRBD2 aligns across 8 bases. The CDR3 is 15 amino acids. Trimming took 9 bases from V and 5 from J; bases not matched to a gene: 12. Looked up from germline, CDR1 is MDHEN and CDR2 is SYDVKM. This chain's CDR3 is CASTSRGSGDNEQFF. The DNA of the CDR3 is TGTGCCAGTACTTCCCGAGGTAGCGGGGACAATGAGCAGTTCTTC. The full variable domain, with the rest looked up from reference TRBV28 and TRBJ2-1, is DVKVTQSSRYLVKRTGEKVFLECVQDMDHENMFWYRQDPGLGLRLIYFSYDVKMKEKGDIPEGYSVSREKKERFSLILESASTNQTSMYLCASTSRGSGDNEQFFGPGTRLTVL.

The V call is TRBV5-1, the J call TRBJ2-3, with 10 nucleotides matching TRBD2. V shed 3 bases, J shed 1 base, and the junction held 5 bases outside the gene matches. The CDR3 runs 16 residues. From germline, CDR1 is SGHRS and CDR2 YFSETQ. The CDR3 DNA reads as TGCGCCAGCAGCTCACCGGGACTAGCGCGCACAGATACGCAGTATTTT. Its translation: CASSSPGLARTDTQYF.

This chain joins TRBV6-5 and TRBJ2-2, with D possibly matching TRBD1 (5 bases). Germline V lookup: CDR1 MNHEY, CDR2 SVGAGI. This CDR3 is 15 amino acids long. The V end was cut by 8 bases, the J end by 0 bases, with 13 bases between. The CDR3 DNA is TGTGCCAGCTCTAAACAGGACGCGAACACCGGGGAGCTGTTTTTT. Translated, it gives CASSKQDANTGELFF.